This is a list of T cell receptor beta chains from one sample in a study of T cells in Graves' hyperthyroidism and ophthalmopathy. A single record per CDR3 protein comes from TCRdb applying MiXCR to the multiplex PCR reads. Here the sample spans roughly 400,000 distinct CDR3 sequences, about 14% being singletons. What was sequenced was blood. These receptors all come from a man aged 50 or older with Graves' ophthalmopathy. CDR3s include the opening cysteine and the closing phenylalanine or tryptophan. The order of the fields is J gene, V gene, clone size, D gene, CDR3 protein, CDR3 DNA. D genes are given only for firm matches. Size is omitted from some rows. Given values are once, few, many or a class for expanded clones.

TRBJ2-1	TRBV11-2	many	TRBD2	CASSLVAGRNEQFF	TGTGCCAGCAGCTTAGTAGCGGGAAGGAATGAGCAGTTCTTC
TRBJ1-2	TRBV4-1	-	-	CASSPTGSGDYGYTF	TGCGCCAGCAGCCCCACAGGGTCAGGCGACTATGGCTACACCTTC
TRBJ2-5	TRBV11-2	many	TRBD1	CASRSTRDSQYF	TGTGCCAGCAGATCCACCCGGGACAGCCAGTACTTC
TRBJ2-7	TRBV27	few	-	CASSFQAPNPYEQYF	TGTGCCAGCAGTTTCCAAGCGCCTAACCCCTACGAGCAGTACTTC
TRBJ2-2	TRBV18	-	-	CASSPNLVGMSTGELFF	TGTGCCAGCTCACCAAACTTGGTAGGGATGAGCACCGGGGAGCTGTTTTTT
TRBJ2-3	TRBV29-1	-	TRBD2	CSVEGLAGDPQYF	TGCAGCGTTGAGGGACTAGCGGGAGACCCGCAGTATTTT
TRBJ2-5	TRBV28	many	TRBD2	CASRGSGSQETQYF	TGTGCCAGCAGGGGTAGCGGGAGCCAAGAGACCCAGTACTTC
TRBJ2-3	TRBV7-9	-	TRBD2	CASSASGRATDTQYF	TGTGCCAGCAGCGCCAGCGGGAGGGCCACAGATACGCAGTATTTT
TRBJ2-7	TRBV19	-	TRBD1	CASGRQGENEQYF	TGTGCCAGTGGAAGACAGGGAGAGAACGAGCAGTACTTC
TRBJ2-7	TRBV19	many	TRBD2	CASSIGPAGEHYEQYF	TGTGCCAGTAGTATTGGGCCAGCGGGAGAGCACTACGAGCAGTACTTC
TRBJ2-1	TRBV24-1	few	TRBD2	CATTGTSDASSYNEQFF	TGTGCCACTACTGGGACTAGCGACGCGAGCTCCTACAATGAGCAGTTCTTC
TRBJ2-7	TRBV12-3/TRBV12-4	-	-	CASTGSMLSYEQYF	TGTGCCAGCACGGGTTCAATGCTCAGCTACGAGCAGTACTTC
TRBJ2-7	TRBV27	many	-	CASRSPTPRGGSSYEQYF	TGTGCCAGCAGGAGTCCAACCCCCAGGGGTGGAAGCTCCTACGAGCAGTACTTC
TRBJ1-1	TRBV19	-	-	CASSEEALAFTEAFF	TGTGCCAGTAGTGAGGAGGCCTTGGCCTTCACTGAAGCTTTCTTT
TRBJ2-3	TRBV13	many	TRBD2	CASSPRTSGTGSDTQYF	TGTGCCAGCAGTCCAAGGACTAGCGGGACGGGGTCAGATACGCAGTATTTT
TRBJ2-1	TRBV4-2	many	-	CASTKKTTSQGRNEQFF	TGTGCCAGCACCAAGAAGACTACTTCCCAAGGTCGTAATGAGCAGTTCTTC
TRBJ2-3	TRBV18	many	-	CASSPTQADTQYF	TGTGCCAGCTCACCAACGCAGGCAGATACGCAGTATTTT
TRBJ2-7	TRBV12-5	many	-	CASGISYEQYF	TGTGCTAGTGGTATCTCCTACGAGCAGTACTTC
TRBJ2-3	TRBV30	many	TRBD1	CAWTPAGGDTQYF	TGTGCCTGGACTCCCGCAGGGGGAGATACGCAGTATTTT
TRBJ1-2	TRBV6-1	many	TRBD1	CASRGQGANYGYTF	TGTGCCAGCAGGGGACAGGGGGCGAACTATGGCTACACCTTC
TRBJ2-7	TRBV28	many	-	CASSLGSYEQYF	TGTGCCAGCAGCTTAGGTTCCTACGAGCAGTACTTC
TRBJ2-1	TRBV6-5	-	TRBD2	CASSYRAKGGLAGGSYNEQFF	TGTGCCAGCAGTTACCGGGCGAAGGGGGGACTAGCGGGAGGGAGCTACAATGAGCAGTTCTTC
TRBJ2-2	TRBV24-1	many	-	CATREGGTDTGELFF	TGTGCCACCAGGGAAGGCGGGACGGACACCGGGGAGCTGTTTTTT
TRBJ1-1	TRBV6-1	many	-	CASSKVIQPVEAFF	TGTGCCAGCAGTAAGGTCATACAACCAGTTGAAGCTTTCTTT
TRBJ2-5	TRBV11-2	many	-	CASSLGGLGRETQYF	TGTGCCAGCAGCTTAGGTGGACTGGGGCGGGAGACCCAGTACTTC
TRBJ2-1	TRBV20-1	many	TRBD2	CSATTGLGGGNEQFF	TGCAGTGCTACAACGGGACTAGGAGGAGGTAATGAGCAGTTCTTC
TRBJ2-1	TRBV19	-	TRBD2	CASSMMGLADNEQFF	TGTGCCAGTAGTATGATGGGACTAGCAGATAATGAGCAGTTCTTC
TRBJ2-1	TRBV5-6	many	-	CASLKTGSGYNEQFF	TGTGCCAGCCTTAAAACAGGGTCGGGGTACAATGAGCAGTTCTTC
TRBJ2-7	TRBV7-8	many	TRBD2	CASSLAVQGGYEQYF	TGTGCCAGCAGCTTAGCCGTGCAGGGAGGGTACGAGCAGTACTTC